This entry is about one T cell receptor beta chain. Its antigen is currently unknown. The data originate from a study of shared clonotypes between healthy human individuals. Genomic DNA of each subset was evenly split across several immunoSEQ plates. The data were produced by immunoSEQ multiplex PCR, yet TCRdb's version contains in-frame clones alone and is incomplete. Of approximately 2.5 million clones in the sample, more than 90% were seen once. Study-wide points: Clonotype sharing among donors was thought likely to change with sequencing depth.

CDR1 LNHDA and CDR2 SQIVND come from the germline V gene (reference sequence). The CDR3 contains 14 residues. J gave up 2 bases and V 5 bases, and 5 bases lay outside the gene matches. The receptor was isolated from a man aged 18 to 30 in good health. The chain combines TRBV19 with TRBJ2-7, with TRBD2 identical over 8 bases. Sequenced: naive CD4+ T cells sorted from blood. Specified subset: CD45RA+ positively selected. CDR3 residues: CASSAGGGTYEQYF. As DNA, the CDR3 is TGTGCCAGTAGTGCCGGGGGGGGAACCTACGAGCAGTACTTC.